The 7 T cell receptor beta chains listed next were all sequenced from one sample in a study of shared clonotypes between healthy human individuals. Assay used: immunoSEQ multiplex PCR; TCRdb lists only in-frame clones, some missing. The sample lists over 1.5 million clones; under 99% were seen once. Sequences were obtained from naive CD4+ T cells sorted from blood. Subset specified: CD45RA+ positively selected. The receptors stem from a man aged 25 to 40 in good health.

The chain uses TRBV15 and TRBJ1-5; perhaps TRBD1 as D (5 bases). Between the trimmed V and J ends, which lost 0 bases and 1 base, there was a span of 7 bases. This CDR3 spans 15 amino acids. CDR1 and CDR2 from the germline V gene are LNHNV and YYDKDF (reference sequence). CDR3 nucleotide sequence: TGTGCCACCAGCAGAGATAACAGGAGCAATCAGCCCCAGCATTTT. It codes for CATSRDNRSNQPQHF.

This rearrangement joins TRBV5-6 to TRBJ2-3; D gene unclear. V lost 3 bases, J lost 1 base, and 9 bases lay in between. CDR1 SGHDT and CDR2 YYEEEE come from the germline V gene. CDR3 length equals 14 residues. DNA of the CDR3: TGTGCCAGCAGCTGGAGAAGAGGCACAGATACGCAGTATTTT. Residues: CASSWRRGTDTQYF.

In DNA, the CDR3 is TGCGCCAGCAGTGAAGTCCCTAACCAAGAGACCCAGTACTTC. This sequence encodes CASSEVPNQETQYF. The chain recombines TRBV10-1 with TRBJ2-5, with no clear D. The germline V gene has CDR1 WNHNN and CDR2 SYGVQD (reference sequence). The CDR3 is 14 residues long. Trimming took 3 bases from V and 0 from J, leaving 8 bases between them.

The chain is built from TRBV6-5 and TRBJ2-2, with D hard to call. Trimming left V 8 bases short and J 0 bases short, with 13 bases between. CDR3 length: 15 residues. CDR1 and CDR2 (germline): MNHEY, SVGAGI. The CDR3: CASSRAGTNTGELFF. CDR3 sequence (DNA): TGTGCCAGCTCCAGAGCTGGAACGAACACCGGGGAGCTGTTTTTT.

The chain employs TRBV4-1 and TRBJ2-3; D ambiguous. Germline V lookup: CDR1 MGHRA, CDR2 YSYEKL. CDR3 length equals 15 residues. With 1 base removed from V and 4 bases from J, the gap between germline ends came to 12 bases. CDR3 bases: TGCGCCAGCAGCCAAGGAAGACCCCCTTCAGATACGCAGTATTTT. Its protein is CASSQGRPPSDTQYF.

This chain links TRBV5-1 with TRBJ2-6; D might be TRBD2 (5 bases). The V gene lost 3 bases and the J gene lost 1 base, with 14 bases spanning the gap. Germline V gene lookup returns CDR1 SGHRS and CDR2 YFSETQ. This CDR3 is built from 17 residues. This CDR3 reads CASSSDPGKSGANVLTF. CDR3 in DNA: TGCGCCAGCAGCTCGGACCCGGGGAAATCTGGGGCCAACGTCCTGACTTTC.

V gene TRBV2 combines with J gene TRBJ2-7; 9 bases line up with TRBD2. Losses at the gene ends were 7 bases for V and 5 bases for J; bases not matched to a gene: 12. Germline CDR1 SNHLY, CDR2 FYNNEI. The CDR3 consists of 15 residues. The CDR3 nucleotides read TGTGCCAGCACTGAGGGGCTAGCGGGGTACCACGAGCAGTACTTC. It encodes CASTEGLAGYHEQYF.